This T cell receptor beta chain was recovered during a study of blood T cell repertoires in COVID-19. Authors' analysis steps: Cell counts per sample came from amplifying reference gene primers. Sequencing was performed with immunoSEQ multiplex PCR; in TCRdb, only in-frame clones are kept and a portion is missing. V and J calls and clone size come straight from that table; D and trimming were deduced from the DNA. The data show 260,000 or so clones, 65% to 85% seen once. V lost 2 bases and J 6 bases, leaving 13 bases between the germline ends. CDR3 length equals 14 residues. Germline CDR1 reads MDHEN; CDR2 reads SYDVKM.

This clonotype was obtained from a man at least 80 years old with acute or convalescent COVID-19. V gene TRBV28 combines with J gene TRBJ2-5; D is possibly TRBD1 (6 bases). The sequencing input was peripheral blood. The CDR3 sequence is CASSLRQALKTQYF. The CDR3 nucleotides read TGTGCCAGCAGTTTACGACAGGCTCTGAAGACCCAGTACTTC.